The 2 T cell receptor beta chains in this list originate from one sample, sequenced in a study of Ad26.COV2.S vaccination and SARS-CoV-2 variants. Measured with immunoSEQ multiplex PCR; TCRdb has only the in-frame clones, and not every one. The data contain hundreds of thousands of clones, around 86% of them singletons. The treatment denotes: around 19 received Ad26.COV2.S at low or high dose, single or two shots; 5 received placebo; per-sample allocation not given. The samples date from day 63 after the first vaccine or placebo injection. Sequenced here: peripheral blood, sampled in a trial of Ad26.COV2.S vaccine versus placebo. The source is a person aged 18 to 65 who received the Ad26.COV2.S COVID-19 vaccine or a placebo.

The genes are TRBV3-1 (or the pseudogene TRBV3-2) and TRBJ2-2; 7 bases match TRBD1. Losses at the gene ends were 5 bases for V and 1 base for J; bases not matched to a gene: 4. Germline values: CDR1 LGHDT, CDR2 YNNKEL (reference sequence). The CDR3 sequence is 15 residues long. CDR3 region: CASSVRQGNTGELFF. The CDR3 DNA follows: TGTGCCAGCAGCGTTCGACAGGGGAACACCGGGGAGCTGTTTTTT.

This clone was seen just once. V is TRBV2 and J is TRBJ2-5; D uncertain. Between the trimmed V and J ends, which lost 6 bases and 3 bases, there was a span of 5 bases. The CDR3 is 11 residues long. Germline-derived CDR1 and CDR2 are SNHLY and FYNNEI. Here the CDR3 reads CASSYKETQYF. The CDR3 DNA sequence: TGTGCCAGCAGCTATAAAGAGACCCAGTACTTC.